This T cell receptor (beta chain) appears in the sequencing data of a study of T-cell memory formation after mild COVID-19. Study-wide points: Pre-infection memory carried some responding clones, suggesting that cross-reactive memory joined. Clones that contracted from day 15 to 85 were balanced CD4/CD8, while later expanders leaned CD4+.

Concerning this clonotype: The antigen is not known.

MiXCR, run by TCRdb on the 5' RACE reads, gives a single entry per CDR3 protein. Altogether 450,000 or so distinct CDR3 sequences are present, about 19% being singletons, with the ten largest covering approximately 8.4%. V was trimmed by 4 bases and J by 3 bases, leaving 12 bases between them. CDR3 length: 15 residues. Germline V gives CDR1 LGHDT, CDR2 YNNKEL (reference sequence). This sequence was found in an adult woman who had mild COVID-19 (a few samples of this study predate the infection). Cell type and time point are not known. The chain uses TRBV3-1 and TRBJ2-2; D is perhaps TRBD1 or TRBD2 (5 bases each). Material: PBMCs or a T cell subset sorted from them (not recorded which). Written as DNA, the CDR3 is TGTGCCAGCAGCCCGGGGCCGAGTTACACCGGGGAGCTGTTTTTT. As protein: CASSPGPSYTGELFF.